The 25 T cell receptor beta chains reported below all come from one sample, sequenced in a study of radiotherapy plus CTLA-4 blockade in lung cancer. Measured with immunoSEQ multiplex PCR; TCRdb has only the in-frame clones, and not every one. The table has some 32,000 clones, less than 75% seen once. The input for sequencing was peripheral blood, taken from a patient treated with radiotherapy plus ipilimumab. All receptors come from a human donor with non-small cell lung cancer who had stable disease on radiotherapy plus ipilimumab.

The rearrangement joins TRBV7-9 to TRBJ2-1; D ambiguous. Trimming removed 5 bases at V and 4 bases at J, with 12 bases between. This CDR3 has 14 amino acids. The V gene's germline CDR1 is SEHNR and CDR2 FQNEAQ (reference sequence). CDR3 region: CASSTRTEYNEQFF. In DNA form, the CDR3 reads TGTGCCAGCAGCACCCGGACGGAATACAATGAGCAGTTCTTC.

V usage is TRBV11-2 and J usage is TRBJ2-7; TRBD1 is a possible D gene (5 bases). Germline V gene sequence: CDR1 SGHAT, CDR2 FQNNGV. The CDR3 consists of 15 residues. Trimming removed 1 base at V and 4 bases at J, with 14 bases between. The CDR3 DNA reads as TGTGCCAGCAGCTTAGGGCAGGGTGATAAGTACGAGCAGTACTTC. As protein: CASSLGQGDKYEQYF.

The V call is TRBV28, the J call TRBJ2-3; D uncertain. CDR3 length: 13 residues. CDR1 is MDHEN and CDR2 is SYDVKM in the germline V gene. Trimming took off 5 bases at V and 8 bases at J, with 14 bases between the two ends. Here the CDR3 DNA reads TGTGCCAGCAGTATTCCCCAGTGGGGTACGCAGTATTTT. Its translation is CASSIPQWGTQYF.

J is TRBJ1-1 and V is TRBV7-2; D perhaps matches TRBD1 (5 bases). CDR3 length: 14 residues. Per the germline V gene, CDR1 is SGHTA and CDR2 is FQGNSA. Trimming cost V 4 bases and J 11 bases, with 20 bases left between them. CDR3 nucleotides: TGTGCCAGCAGCTCCGGGGTAATGGGGGTAAAGGCTTTCTTT. Encoded protein: CASSSGVMGVKAFF. The full variable domain, in which reference TRBV7-2 and TRBJ1-1 provide the parts outside the CDR3, is GAGVSQSPSNKVTEKGKDVELRCDPISGHTALYWYRQSLGQGLEFLIYFQGNSAPDKSGLPSDRFSAERTGGSVSTLTIQRTQQEDSAVYLCASSSGVMGVKAFFGQGTRLTVV.

This clone was counted a single time. The chain uses TRBV7-6 and TRBJ2-1; D is perhaps TRBD2 (6 bases). The CDR3 loop spans 17 amino acids. CDR1 is SGHVS, CDR2 FNYEAQ, per germline. Trimming left V 2 bases short and J 4 bases short, with 18 bases between. CDR3 sequence: CASSLTTLEGRYNEQFF. The DNA of the CDR3 is TGTGCCAGCAGCTTAACTACATTGGAGGGACGTTACAATGAGCAGTTCTTC.

This clone was recorded once. This rearrangement joins TRBV5-1 to TRBJ2-5; no firm D call. V gave up 3 bases and J gave up 2 bases, with 2 bases separating them. The CDR3 is made up of 11 amino acids. CDR1 and CDR2 from the germline V gene are SGHRS and YFSETQ. CDR3 residues: CASSSQETQYF. The CDR3 region has the DNA TGCGCCAGCAGCTCGCAAGAGACCCAGTACTTC.

CDR3 DNA: TGTGCCAGCAGTGTTCGGGACAGCCACCTAATATTATATGGCTACACCTTC. This codes for CASSVRDSHLILYGYTF. This chain uses TRBV6-1 with TRBJ1-2; 7 bases fit TRBD1. The CDR3 totals 17 residues. CDR1 MNHNS and CDR2 SASEGT come from the germline V gene. Losses at the gene ends were 4 bases for V and 5 bases for J; bases not matched to a gene: 16.

The chain uses TRBV5-1 and TRBJ1-2; 8 nucleotides line up with TRBD1. Germline V gene lookup returns CDR1 SGHRS and CDR2 YFSETQ. The CDR3 extends over 14 amino acids. Trimming took 0 bases from V and 8 from J; bases not matched to a gene: 6. The CDR3 DNA sequence: TGCGCCAGCAGCTTGGACGGACAGGGAGGCGGCTACACCTTC. Amino acids: CASSLDGQGGGYTF.

This chain connects TRBV27 to TRBJ2-1; possible D gene TRBD2, 6 bases. The germline gives CDR1 MNHEY, CDR2 SMNVEV (reference sequence). CDR3 length: 15 residues. Deletions cut 2 bases from V and 7 bases from J, with 15 bases between. CDR3 residues: CASSLENRGGNEQFF. The CDR3 coding sequence is TGTGCCAGCAGTTTAGAGAATAGAGGAGGGAATGAGCAGTTCTTC.

In its sample, this clone was seen once. Possible read error: a much larger clone is one base away. V is TRBV6-5 and J is TRBJ1-5; no clear D. This CDR3 is built from 14 residues. Germline V lookup: CDR1 MNHEY, CDR2 SVGAGI. CDR3 bases: TGTGCCAGCAGTTCGAAAGACGGGAATCGGCCCCAGCATTTT. The encoded protein is CASSSKDGNRPQHF.

This clone was observed a few times. The rearrangement joins TRBV28 to TRBJ2-7, with TRBD1 identical over 8 bases. Germline CDR1 is MDHEN and CDR2 is SYDVKM. With 7 bases clipped from V and 3 bases from J, the junction kept 5 bases outside the gene matches. This CDR3 has 13 residues. The CDR3 region is CASINRGSYEQYF. CDR3 bases: TGTGCCAGCATCAACAGGGGGAGCTACGAGCAGTACTTC.

A few counts support this clone. The chain carries TRBV4-2 and TRBJ2-7, with D possibly TRBD1 on 7 matching bases. With 4 bases removed from V and 6 bases from J, the gap between germline ends came to 16 bases. This CDR3 has 14 residues. Germline V CDR1 and CDR2: LGHNA, YNFKEQ. The chain's CDR3 is CASSPTYRGGEQYF. CDR3 in DNA: TGTGCCAGCAGCCCCACATACAGGGGAGGCGAGCAGTACTTC.

The chain has TRBV2 and TRBJ2-3; D is uncertain. The V and J ends lost 0 bases and 4 bases respectively, with 5 bases between them. Germline-derived CDR1 and CDR2 are SNHLY and FYNNEI. The CDR3 spans 13 residues. The CDR3 reads CASSEAYADTQYF. The CDR3 bases are TGTGCCAGCAGTGAAGCGTATGCAGATACGCAGTATTTT.

The chain uses TRBV5-6 and TRBJ1-5; unclear D gene. The CDR3 runs to 13 residues. Germline-derived CDR1 and CDR2 are SGHDT and YYEEEE. The V gene lost 4 bases and the J gene lost 6 bases, with 11 bases spanning the gap. CDR3 residues: CASSNGFRQPQHF. The CDR3 nucleotides are TGTGCCAGCAGCAATGGGTTCCGTCAGCCCCAGCATTTT.

The rearrangement uses TRBV4-3 and TRBJ2-3; 7 bases match TRBD2. V shed 1 base, J shed 1 base, and the junction held 8 bases outside the gene matches. This CDR3 contains 17 residues. Germline lookup yields CDR1 LGHNA and CDR2 YSLEER. This chain's CDR3 is CASSQASSGDGTDTQYF. The CDR3 DNA reads as TGCGCCAGCAGCCAAGCGTCTAGCGGTGATGGCACAGATACGCAGTATTTT.

This clone has a single count. The chain has TRBV6-1 and TRBJ1-6, with D uncertain. CDR1 and CDR2 from the germline V gene are MNHNS and SASEGT. The CDR3 is made up of 14 amino acids. Trimming pared 1 base from V and 6 bases from J, leaving 7 bases between. This CDR3 is CASSEVSANSPLHF. The CDR3 DNA follows: TGTGCCAGCAGTGAAGTTTCGGCTAATTCACCCCTCCACTTT.

In its sample, this clone was seen a few times. The rearrangement joins TRBV11-1 to TRBJ2-5; tentatively, D is TRBD1 (6 bases). V lost 5 bases and J lost 7, with 11 bases in between. CDR1 SGHAT and CDR2 FQDESV come from the germline V gene (reference sequence). The CDR3 length is 12 residues. CDR3 in amino acids: CASSRTEGTQYF. As DNA, the CDR3 is TGTGCCAGCAGCCGGACAGAAGGGACCCAGTACTTC.

The V call is TRBV28, the J call TRBJ2-1; D may match TRBD1 or TRBD2 (5 bases each). V lost 3 bases, J lost 4 bases, and 10 bases lay in between. CDR1 MDHEN and CDR2 SYDVKM come from the germline V gene. This CDR3 is 14 amino acids long. The CDR3 is CASSLIREYNEQFF. Here the CDR3 DNA reads TGTGCCAGCAGTTTGATCAGGGAGTACAATGAGCAGTTCTTC.

J is TRBJ1-5 and V is TRBV10-2, with a tentative D call TRBD1 (6 bases). This CDR3 spans 14 amino acids. Trimming shortened V by 6 bases and J by 7 bases, and 16 bases separated the two germline ends. The germline V gene encodes CDR1 WSHSY and CDR2 SAAADI. DNA of the CDR3: TGCGCCAGCAGAGCAGGGGACGGCAGACAGCCCCAGCATTTT. It translates to CASRAGDGRQPQHF.

This clone was counted between two and nine times. The V gene is TRBV14, the J gene TRBJ2-3, with D perhaps TRBD1 (6 bases). The CDR3 length is 15 residues. Germline V gene data show CDR1 as SGHDN and CDR2 as FVKESK. V lost 4 bases and J lost 2, with 13 bases in between. Here the CDR3 reads CASSLRTAFTDTQYF. CDR3 coding DNA: TGTGCCAGCAGCCTTAGGACAGCTTTCACAGATACGCAGTATTTT.

The CDR3 protein is CASSRIRLALSNTGELFF. The DNA of the CDR3 is TGTGCCAGCAGCCGAATAAGACTAGCCCTATCGAACACCGGGGAGCTGTTTTTT. The rearrangement joins TRBV7-8 to TRBJ2-2; 7 bases are shared with TRBD2. The CDR3 is made up of 18 amino acids. Germline values: CDR1 SGHVS, CDR2 FQNEAQ. The trim removed 5 bases at V and 0 bases at J, leaving 12 bases unmatched. Combining the CDR3 with reference TRBV7-8 and TRBJ2-2 gives the whole variable domain GAGVSQSPRYKVAKRGQDVALRCDPISGHVSLFWYQQALGQGPEFLTYFQNEAQLDKSGLPSDRFFAERPEGSVSTLKIQRTQQEDSAVYLCASSRIRLALSNTGELFFGEGSRLTVL.

This clone has only a few counts. The chain is built from TRBV10-1 and TRBJ2-3; 12 bases are a match to TRBD2. V lost 6 bases and J lost 4; bases outside the gene matches: 5. Germline V gene data show CDR1 as WNHNN and CDR2 as SYGVQD (reference sequence). The CDR3 has 15 residues. The CDR3 protein is CASRELAGGPDTQYF. CDR3 coding DNA: TGCGCCAGCAGAGAACTAGCGGGAGGACCAGATACGCAGTATTTT.

The chain links TRBV7-9 to TRBJ1-1; unclear D gene. V was shortened by 0 bases and J by 1 base, with 6 bases between the two germline ends. The CDR3 extends over 14 amino acids. Germline assignment: CDR1 SEHNR and CDR2 FQNEAQ (reference sequence). CDR3 protein: CASSLAQANTEAFF. For the CDR3, the DNA is TGTGCCAGCAGCTTAGCTCAGGCGAACACTGAAGCTTTCTTT.

The genes are TRBV6-4 and TRBJ2-1; tentatively, D is TRBD2 (6 bases). Trimming took 8 bases from V and 8 from J, leaving 16 bases between them. The CDR3 consists of 13 residues. Germline loops: CDR1 MRHNA, CDR2 SNTAGT. DNA for the CDR3: TGTGCCAGCGACCTCCGGGGGTTCGATGAGCAGTTCTTC. Amino acid sequence: CASDLRGFDEQFF.

The rearrangement links TRBV5-1 to TRBJ2-7, with D possibly matching TRBD1 (6 bases). Trimming shortened V by 0 bases and J by 1 base, and 8 bases separated the two germline ends. Germline V gene sequence: CDR1 SGHRS, CDR2 YFSETQ. The CDR3 covers 14 residues. The CDR3 nucleotides read TGCGCCAGCAGCTTGGGGCAGGGGTCCTACGAGCAGTACTTC. Its translation is CASSLGQGSYEQYF.